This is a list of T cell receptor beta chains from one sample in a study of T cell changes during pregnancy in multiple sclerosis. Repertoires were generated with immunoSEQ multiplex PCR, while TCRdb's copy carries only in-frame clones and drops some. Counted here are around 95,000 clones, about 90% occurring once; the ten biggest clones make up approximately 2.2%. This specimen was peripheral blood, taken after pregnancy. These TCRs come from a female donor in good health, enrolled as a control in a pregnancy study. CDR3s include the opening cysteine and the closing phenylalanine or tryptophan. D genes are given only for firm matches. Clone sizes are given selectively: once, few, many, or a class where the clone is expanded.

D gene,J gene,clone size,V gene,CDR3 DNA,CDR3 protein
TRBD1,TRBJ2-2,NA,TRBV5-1,TGCGCCAGCCACAGGGGGCATACCGGGGAGCTGTTTTTT,CASHRGHTGELFF
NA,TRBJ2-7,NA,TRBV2,TGTGCCAGCACTCCGGGGTACAGGGCCGAGCAGTACTTC,CASTPGYRAEQYF
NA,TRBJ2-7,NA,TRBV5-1,TGCGCCAGCAGCGCCGGGTGGCAGGGAATGTCCTACGAGCAGTACTTC,CASSAGWQGMSYEQYF
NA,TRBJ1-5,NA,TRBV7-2,TGTGCCAGCAGTTTACAGAGCGGTGGCAATCAGCCCCAGCATTTT,CASSLQSGGNQPQHF
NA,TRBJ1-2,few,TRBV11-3,TGTGCCAGCAATTCTGTTGAGGAGGGTTTAAGGGGACCCAACTATGGCTACACCTTC,CASNSVEEGLRGPNYGYTF
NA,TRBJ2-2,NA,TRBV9,TGTGCCAGCAGCGTAGGAGACAGCAACACCGGGGAGCTGTTTTTT,CASSVGDSNTGELFF
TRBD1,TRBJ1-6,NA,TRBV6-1,TGTGCCAGCAGTGAAGAGGAGGGGGCCGGGTCACCCCTCCACTTT,CASSEEEGAGSPLHF
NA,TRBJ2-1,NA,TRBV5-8,TGTGCCAGCAGCTTTGGCTTCAATGAGCAGTTCTTC,CASSFGFNEQFF
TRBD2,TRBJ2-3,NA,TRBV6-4,TGTGCCAGCAGTGACTCAGCGGGAGGGATAGATACGCAGTATTTT,CASSDSAGGIDTQYF
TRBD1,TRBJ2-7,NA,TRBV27,TGTGCCAGCAGGGCTCGACAGGGCTCCTACGAGCAGTACTTC,CASRARQGSYEQYF
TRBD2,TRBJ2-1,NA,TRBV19,TGTGCCAGTAGTATTCTGTCTAGCGGCGGCAATGAGCAGTTCTTC,CASSILSSGGNEQFF
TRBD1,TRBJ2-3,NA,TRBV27,TGTGCCAGCAGACCGGACAGGGACGCCACAGATACGCAGTATTTT,CASRPDRDATDTQYF
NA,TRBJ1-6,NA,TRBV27,TGTGCCAGCAGTTTAAGGGACTACCCTTATAATTCACCCCTCCACTTT,CASSLRDYPYNSPLHF
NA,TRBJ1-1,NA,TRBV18,TGTGCCAGCTCACCGCCAGGGTCGTGGACTGAAGCTTTCTTT,CASSPPGSWTEAFF
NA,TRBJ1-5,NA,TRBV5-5,TGTGCCAGCAGCTTGGGAGTGTCTGGTGGTCAGCCCCAGCATTTT,CASSLGVSGGQPQHF
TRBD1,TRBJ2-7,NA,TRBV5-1,TGCGCCAGCAGCGGAGGGACAGGGTCCTACGAGCAGTACTTC,CASSGGTGSYEQYF
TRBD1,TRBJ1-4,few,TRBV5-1,TGCGCCAGCAGCTTGGGAGGACAGGGGACGGGAAAACTGTTTTTT,CASSLGGQGTGKLFF
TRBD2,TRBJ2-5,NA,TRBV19,TGTGCCAGTAGTATTGGGAGGGTGGGGGAGACCCAGTACTTC,CASSIGRVGETQYF
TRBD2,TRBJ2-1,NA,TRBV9,TGTGCCAGCAGCCCGGGACTAGCGGGAGCTGGTGAGCAGTTCTTC,CASSPGLAGAGEQFF
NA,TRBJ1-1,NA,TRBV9,TGTGCCAGCAGCGAAACAGTGTCTACCACTGAAGCTTTCTTT,CASSETVSTTEAFF
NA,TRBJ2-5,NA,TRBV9,TGTGCCAGCAGCGTAGCGGGAAGAGAGACCCAGTACTTC,CASSVAGRETQYF
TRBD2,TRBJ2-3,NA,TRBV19,TGTGCCAGTACGGGCAGACTAGCCGCTAGCACAGATACGCAGTATTTT,CASTGRLAASTDTQYF
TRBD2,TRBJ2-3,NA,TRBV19,TGTGCCAGTAGTATAAGAGCTAGCGGGAGAGGAACGCAGTATTTT,CASSIRASGRGTQYF